This is a list of T cell receptor beta chains from one sample in a study of blood T cell repertoires in COVID-19. The assay was immunoSEQ multiplex PCR, and TCRdb's table has in-frame clones only and misses some. The table has about 130,000 clones, roughly 83% seen once. The source material was peripheral blood. Source of these receptors: an elderly woman with acute or convalescent COVID-19. CDR3s include the opening cysteine and the closing phenylalanine or tryptophan. The order of the fields is V gene, D gene, J gene, clone size, CDR3 DNA, CDR3 protein. The D gene is left open where the match is weak. A row's size may be missing; if present it is once, few, many or a size class.

v_gene: TRBV3-1/TRBV3-2; d_gene: TRBD1; j_gene: TRBJ1-5; abundance: few; CDR3nt: TGTGCCAGCAGCCGGGGGGACAGTAGCAATCAGCCCCAGCATTTT; CDR3aa: CASSRGDSSNQPQHF
v_gene: TRBV2; d_gene: .; j_gene: TRBJ2-7; abundance: once; CDR3nt: TGTGCCAGCGCAGGAGGCAGGAGCTCCTACGAGCAGTACTTC; CDR3aa: CASAGGRSSYEQYF
v_gene: TRBV11-1; d_gene: TRBD1; j_gene: TRBJ2-1; abundance: many; CDR3nt: TGTGCCACGCACGACAGGGGTTCGAATGAGCAGTTCTTC; CDR3aa: CATHDRGSNEQFF
v_gene: TRBV3-1/TRBV3-2; d_gene: .; j_gene: TRBJ2-7; abundance: .; CDR3nt: TGTGCCAGCAGCCTGGGGGCACTCTACGAGCAGTACTTC; CDR3aa: CASSLGALYEQYF
v_gene: TRBV19; d_gene: .; j_gene: TRBJ2-6; abundance: .; CDR3nt: TGTGCCAGTCGCCCGGGGACTTATGGGGCCAACGTCCTGACTTTC; CDR3aa: CASRPGTYGANVLTF
v_gene: TRBV18; d_gene: .; j_gene: TRBJ2-1; abundance: .; CDR3nt: TGTGCCAGCTCACCAAACAGGGACGCTGAGCAGTTCTTC; CDR3aa: CASSPNRDAEQFF
v_gene: TRBV11-3; d_gene: .; j_gene: TRBJ2-7; abundance: .; CDR3nt: TGTGCCAGCAGCTTAGGGGTGGAGGGGGAGCAGTACTTC; CDR3aa: CASSLGVEGEQYF
v_gene: TRBV6-5; d_gene: TRBD1; j_gene: TRBJ1-2; abundance: .; CDR3nt: TGTGCCAGCAGTTCCTTCCGGACAGGGGTTAACTATGGCTACACCTTC; CDR3aa: CASSSFRTGVNYGYTF
v_gene: TRBV27; d_gene: TRBD1; j_gene: TRBJ1-2; abundance: .; CDR3nt: TGTGCCAGCAGGCGGACAGGGACGTTATATGGCTACACCTTC; CDR3aa: CASRRTGTLYGYTF
v_gene: TRBV7-2; d_gene: TRBD2; j_gene: TRBJ2-1; abundance: once; CDR3nt: TGTGCCAGCACCGGGGGGGCCATAAGCTACAATGAGCAGTTCTTC; CDR3aa: CASTGGAISYNEQFF
v_gene: TRBV6-1; d_gene: .; j_gene: TRBJ2-7; abundance: .; CDR3nt: TGTGCCAGCAGTGAAGTAGCCCGGACACCCTCCGGGGAGCAGTACTTC; CDR3aa: CASSEVARTPSGEQYF
v_gene: TRBV7-9; d_gene: .; j_gene: TRBJ1-1; abundance: .; CDR3nt: TGTGCCAGCAGCTTAGGGGCTGGTGGCAGGAACACTGAAGCTTTCTTT; CDR3aa: CASSLGAGGRNTEAFF
v_gene: TRBV19; d_gene: .; j_gene: TRBJ1-5; abundance: few; CDR3nt: TGTGCCAGTAGTAGGAGGGTGGGGAGCAATCAGCCCCAGCATTTT; CDR3aa: CASSRRVGSNQPQHF
v_gene: TRBV27; d_gene: .; j_gene: TRBJ1-1; abundance: once; CDR3nt: TGTGCCAGCAGTTTGGGCACGACTATGAACACTGAAGCTTTCTTT; CDR3aa: CASSLGTTMNTEAFF
v_gene: TRBV5-1; d_gene: .; j_gene: TRBJ2-3; abundance: .; CDR3nt: TGCGCCAGCAGCTCTTCCACAGATACGCAGTATTTT; CDR3aa: CASSSSTDTQYF
v_gene: TRBV10-3; d_gene: .; j_gene: TRBJ1-5; abundance: once; CDR3nt: TGTGCCATCAGTGCCAGCCGGGACAACAATCAGCCCCAGCATTTT; CDR3aa: CAISASRDNNQPQHF